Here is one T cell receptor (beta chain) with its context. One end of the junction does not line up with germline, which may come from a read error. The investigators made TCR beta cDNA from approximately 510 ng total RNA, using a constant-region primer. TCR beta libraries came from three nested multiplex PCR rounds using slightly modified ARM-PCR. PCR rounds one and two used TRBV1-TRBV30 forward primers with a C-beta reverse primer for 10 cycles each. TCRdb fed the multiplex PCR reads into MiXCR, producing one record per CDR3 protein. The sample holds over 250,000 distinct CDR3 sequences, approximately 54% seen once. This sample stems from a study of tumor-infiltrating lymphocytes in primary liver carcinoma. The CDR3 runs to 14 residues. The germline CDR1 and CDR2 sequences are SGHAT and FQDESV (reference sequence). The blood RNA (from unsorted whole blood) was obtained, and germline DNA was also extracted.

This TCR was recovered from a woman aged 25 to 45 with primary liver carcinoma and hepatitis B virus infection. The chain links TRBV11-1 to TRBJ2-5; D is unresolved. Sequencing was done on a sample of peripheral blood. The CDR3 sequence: CASSTGWLREAQYF. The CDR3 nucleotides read TGTGCCAGCAGCACCGGATGGCTGAGAGAGGCCCAGTATTTC.